This T cell receptor beta chain was sequenced during a study of T cells after posttransplantation cyclophosphamide. General study findings and limits: Recipient CMV seropositivity and CMV reactivation strongly tracked TRB clonality. TRB overlap between skin or GI tissue T cells and blood was limited.

This table comes from immunoSEQ multiplex PCR, and its TCRdb copy is limited to in-frame clones, with some not included. The data show tens of thousands of clones, nearly 99% seen once. This clone showed up just once. The antigen is not known. Looked up from germline, CDR1 is SSHAT and CDR2 is FNYEAQ (reference sequence). The CDR3 contains 14 residues. V was clipped by 5 bases and J by 1 base; unmatched bases: 4. The naive gate required viable CD3+CD4+ or CD3+CD8+ cells with CCR7+CD45RA+CD45RO-CD95-CD27+CD28+ phenotype. This chain joins TRBV7-7 and TRBJ2-5, with 7 bases matching TRBD1. Sequences were obtained from naive CD8+ T cells sorted from PBMCs. The TCR originated in a man in his forties or fifties in good health, CMV-negative, and a related stem cell transplant donor. The CDR3 region is CASSPNRGQETQYF. In DNA, the CDR3 is TGTGCCAGCAGCCCTAACAGGGGCCAAGAGACCCAGTACTTC.